These 31 T cell receptor beta chains were sequenced from one sample in a study of T cell repertoires in cytomegalovirus infection. Each CDR3 protein is one row after TCRdb ran MiXCR on the reads. The sample yields 350,000 to 450,000 distinct CDR3 sequences, around 18% seen once. Input material: PBMCs. These receptor sequences come from a human donor in good health (CMV status not recorded). Some clones in this sample may be carry-over from other donors' samples.

This clonotype has a handful of counts. The V call is TRBV29-1, the J call TRBJ1-1, with D possibly matching TRBD1 (5 bases). V lost 2 bases to trimming and J lost 4 bases, with 23 bases between them. This CDR3 is 17 amino acids long. Germline CDR1 is SQVTM and CDR2 is ANQGSEA. CDR3 sequence reads: CSVERRGLQVLGTEAFF. As DNA, the CDR3 is TGCAGCGTTGAAAGGCGTGGTTTACAGGTCTTGGGCACTGAAGCTTTCTTT.

This clonotype was seen a handful of times. The rearrangement uses TRBV4-1 and TRBJ2-5; no reliable D call. V gave up 1 base and J gave up 9 bases, with 33 bases separating them. This CDR3 region has 20 residues. Germline V lookup: CDR1 MGHRA, CDR2 YSYEKL. As DNA, the CDR3 is TGCGCCAGCAGCCAAGGAGTTTATCCCCACGGCCAGAACCAAGTGGCGGCCCAGTACTTC. This translates into CASSQGVYPHGQNQVAAQYF.

This clonotype was observed a few times. This chain uses TRBV4-2 with TRBJ2-7, with 13 positions matching TRBD2. Trimming cost V 2 bases and J 6 bases; bases outside gene matches: 7. The CDR3 has 16 amino acids. Germline CDR1 and CDR2: LGHNA and YNFKEQ. In nucleotides, the CDR3 is TGTGCCAGCAGCCAACGGGGACTAGCGGGACTGTCCGAGCAGTACTTC. Protein sequence: CASSQRGLAGLSEQYF.

This clonotype was seen ten or more times. V usage is TRBV11-2 and J usage is TRBJ2-2; 7 bases match TRBD1. The CDR3 loop spans 18 amino acids. Trimming removed 2 bases from V and 1 base from J; junction bases left unmatched: 10. CDR1 is SGHAT and CDR2 is FQNNGV in the germline V gene. CDR3 loop: CASSLNGVDRVNTGELFF. As DNA, the CDR3 is TGTGCCAGCAGCTTAAACGGGGTCGACAGGGTGAACACCGGGGAGCTGTTTTTT.

Ten or more counts support this clonotype. V is TRBV7-2 and J is TRBJ2-5; the D gene could be TRBD1 or TRBD2 (5 bases each). The V gene lost 5 bases and the J gene lost 4 bases, with 17 bases spanning the gap. This CDR3 has 15 amino acids. Germline V lookup: CDR1 SGHTA, CDR2 FQGNSA. CDR3 nucleotide sequence: TGTGCCAGCAGCCCCCCGGCTCAGGGACGAGAGACCCAGTACTTC. This sequence encodes CASSPPAQGRETQYF.

The V gene is TRBV20-1, the J gene TRBJ1-5, with 7 bases identical to TRBD1. The CDR3 covers 13 residues. V was pared by 4 bases and J by 0 bases, with 0 bases of the junction left unmatched. Germline assignment: CDR1 DFQATT and CDR2 SNEGSKA (reference sequence). CDR3 amino acids: CSANRGSNQPQHF. The CDR3 coding sequence is TGCAGTGCTAACAGGGGTAGCAATCAGCCCCAGCATTTT.

The chain employs TRBV5-4 and TRBJ2-3; 8 nucleotides align to TRBD2. Losses at the gene ends were 3 bases for V and 6 bases for J; bases not matched to a gene: 12. Germline-derived CDR1 and CDR2 are SGHNT and YYREEE (reference sequence). The CDR3 loop spans 16 amino acids. The CDR3 bases are TGTGCCAGCAGCTCCCGACTAGCCGGGAGGGGGGATACGCAGTATTTT. Translation: CASSSRLAGRGDTQYF.

This clonotype was detected many times. The rearrangement uses TRBV11-2 and TRBJ2-3; tentatively, D is TRBD1 (5 bases). The ends were cut back, 2 bases at V and 0 bases at J, with 9 bases in the middle. Looked up from germline, CDR1 is SGHAT and CDR2 is FQNNGV. The CDR3 is 15 residues long. CDR3 nucleotide sequence: TGTGCCAGCAGCTTAAATCCAGGGAGCACAGATACGCAGTATTTT. Protein product: CASSLNPGSTDTQYF.

This chain links TRBV19 with TRBJ1-5, with a tentative D call TRBD1 (5 bases). Per germline, CDR1 LNHDA and CDR2 SQIVND (reference sequence). Trimming shortened V by 7 bases and J by 7 bases, and 14 bases separated the two germline ends. The CDR3 sequence is 13 residues long. CDR3 bases: TGTGCCAGTATCGGGGGATCTTGGCAGCCCCAGCATTTT. It translates to CASIGGSWQPQHF.

The chain employs TRBV19 and TRBJ1-1, with D maybe TRBD1 (6 bases). Germline V gene lookup returns CDR1 LNHDA and CDR2 SQIVND (reference sequence). This CDR3 spans 16 amino acids. Trimming pared 5 bases from V and 4 bases from J, leaving 20 bases between. In DNA form, the CDR3 reads TGTGCCAGTAGTCCCCGGGGCCAGGGGTCGAGCACTGAAGCTTTCTTT. It encodes CASSPRGQGSSTEAFF.

The rearrangement joins TRBV19 to TRBJ2-7; perhaps D is TRBD1 or TRBD2 (5 bases each). Germline V gives CDR1 LNHDA, CDR2 SQIVND (reference sequence). Trimming cost V 5 bases and J 7 bases, with 15 bases left between them. The CDR3 runs 13 residues. This chain's CDR3 is CASSQDSRGEQYF. CDR3 DNA: TGTGCCAGTAGTCAAGACAGCCGGGGTGAGCAGTACTTC.

J is TRBJ2-7 and V is TRBV19; 7 nucleotides agree with TRBD1. J was trimmed by 4 bases and V by 9 bases; bases with no gene match: 6. The CDR3 covers 12 residues. CDR1 and CDR2 (germline): LNHDA, SQIVND (reference sequence). The CDR3 here is CASRQGRYEQYF. In DNA, the CDR3 is TGTGCCAGCAGACAGGGAAGGTACGAGCAGTACTTC.

This clonotype was counted between two and nine times. The V and J genes are TRBV4-3 and TRBJ2-1, with 14 positions matching TRBD2. Trimming removed 5 bases from V and 7 bases from J; junction bases left unmatched: 10. Per germline, CDR1 LGHNA and CDR2 YSLEER. The CDR3 is 17 residues long. The CDR3 sequence is CASSSRLAGGPSNEQFF. CDR3 bases: TGCGCCAGCAGCTCGCGACTAGCGGGAGGGCCATCAAATGAGCAGTTCTTC.

This clonotype was recorded at least ten times. The V gene is TRBV7-7, the J gene TRBJ2-1, with 8 bases aligning to TRBD2. The CDR3 runs 16 residues. CDR1 and CDR2 from the germline V gene are SSHAT and FNYEAQ (reference sequence). V shed 7 bases, J shed 7 bases, and the junction held 15 bases outside the gene matches. The CDR3: CASTPSPGGALNEQFF. The CDR3 DNA reads TGTGCCAGCACCCCCTCCCCGGGGGGGGCCTTAAATGAGCAGTTCTTC.

This clonotype was seen many times. The V call is TRBV10-3, the J call TRBJ2-7, with TRBD1 matching 9 bases. CDR1 is ENHRY and CDR2 is SYGVKD in the germline V gene. J was trimmed by 1 base and V by 6 bases; bases with no gene match: 10. CDR3 length equals 16 residues. The CDR3 DNA follows: TGTGCCATCAGAGGAAAACCCGGGACAGGGTCCTACGAGCAGTACTTC. Translation gives CAIRGKPGTGSYEQYF.

This clonotype has a count of ten or more. The chain uses TRBV6-1 and TRBJ2-2; possibly TRBD2 for D (6 bases). Looked up from germline, CDR1 is MNHNS and CDR2 is SASEGT. V was clipped by 6 bases and J by 2 bases, with 13 bases between them. The CDR3 extends over 15 amino acids. The CDR3: CASRSRGLNTGELFF. The CDR3 nucleotides read TGTGCCAGCAGGTCCCGGGGACTTAACACCGGGGAGCTGTTTTTT.

The J gene is TRBJ2-2, the V gene TRBV28; possibly TRBD1 for D (7 bases). The CDR3 is 17 amino acids. CDR1 is MDHEN, CDR2 SYDVKM, per germline. Between the trimmed V and J ends, which lost 5 bases and 7 bases, there was a span of 23 bases. This chain's CDR3 is CASSLGGGTGRSGELFF. CDR3 coding DNA: TGTGCCAGCAGTCTAGGAGGGGGCACAGGGCGGAGCGGGGAGCTGTTTTTT. The variable domain in full, with the rest retrieved from reference TRBV28 and TRBJ2-2, is DVKVTQSSRYLVKRTGEKVFLECVQDMDHENMFWYRQDPGLGLRLIYFSYDVKMKEKGDIPEGYSVSREKKERFSLILESASTNQTSMYLCASSLGGGTGRSGELFFGEGSRLTVL.

This clonotype was detected only a few times. The chain uses TRBV7-8 and TRBJ2-7; D is unresolved. This CDR3 spans 14 amino acids. The germline V gene encodes CDR1 SGHVS and CDR2 FQNEAQ. V was cut by 4 bases and J by 1 base, with 11 bases left in between. Here the CDR3 DNA reads TGTGCCAGCAGCTCCCTCGCTGTTTCCTACGAGCAGTACTTC. Translating it yields CASSSLAVSYEQYF.

The gene calls are TRBV3-1 and TRBJ1-5; TRBD1 is a possible D gene (5 bases). Germline V lookup: CDR1 LGHDT, CDR2 YNNKEL (reference sequence). The CDR3 sequence is 13 residues long. V gave up 1 base and J gave up 6 bases, with 7 bases separating them. CDR3 residues: CASSQGGVQPQHF. As DNA, the CDR3 is TGTGCCAGCAGCCAAGGAGGGGTTCAGCCCCAGCATTTT.

This clonotype was picked up many times. The chain uses TRBV11-2 and TRBJ1-6, with no clear D. The CDR3 contains 15 residues. The germline V gene encodes CDR1 SGHAT and CDR2 FQNNGV. Trimming took 1 base from V and 8 from J, leaving 12 bases between them. CDR3 sequence (DNA): TGTGCCAGCAGCTTAGGTCCAGATAAGGATTCACCCCTCCACTTT. Amino acid sequence: CASSLGPDKDSPLHF. Supplemented by reference TRBV11-2 and TRBJ1-6, the full variable domain reads EAGVAQSPRYKIIEKRQSVAFWCNPISGHATLYWYQQILGQGPKLLIQFQNNGVVDDSQLPKDRFSAERLKGVDSTLKIQPAKLEDSAVYLCASSLGPDKDSPLHFGNGTRLTVT.

The sample holds many counts of this clonotype. This chain joins TRBV6-5 and TRBJ2-2, with D tentatively TRBD1 or TRBD2 (5 bases each). From germline, CDR1 is MNHEY and CDR2 SVGAGI. Trimming removed 4 bases at V and 7 bases at J, with 16 bases between. This CDR3 contains 15 residues. CDR3 loop: CASSSRGALGGELFF. The DNA of the CDR3 is TGTGCCAGCAGTTCCCGAGGGGCCCTGGGCGGGGAGCTGTTTTTT.

This clonotype was detected ten times or more. The V and J genes are TRBV7-8 and TRBJ2-1, with D tentatively TRBD1 or TRBD2 (6 bases each). V was cut by 1 base and J by 5 bases, with 18 bases left in between. The CDR3 is 17 amino acids. Per germline, CDR1 SGHVS and CDR2 FQNEAQ. This CDR3 reads CASSLGGGRGHDNEQFF. The CDR3 nucleotides read TGTGCCAGCAGCTTAGGGGGAGGCAGGGGCCATGACAATGAGCAGTTCTTC. The full variable domain, completed using reference TRBV7-8 and TRBJ2-1, is GAGVSQSPRYKVAKRGQDVALRCDPISGHVSLFWYQQALGQGPEFLTYFQNEAQLDKSGLPSDRFFAERPEGSVSTLKIQRTQQEDSAVYLCASSLGGGRGHDNEQFFGPGTRLTVL.

This clonotype occurred many times. The J gene is TRBJ2-7, the V gene TRBV7-2; 10 nucleotides align to TRBD1. Germline CDR1 reads SGHTA; CDR2 reads FQGNSA. The CDR3 is made up of 15 amino acids. V was pared by 5 bases and J by 3 bases, with 7 bases of the junction left unmatched. The CDR3: CASSPRQGAVYEQYF. The CDR3 nucleotides read TGTGCCAGCAGCCCAAGACAGGGGGCGGTCTACGAGCAGTACTTC.

The sample holds a few counts of this clonotype. The chain joins TRBV20-1 to TRBJ2-7, with D uncertain. Germline V gene sequence: CDR1 DFQATT, CDR2 SNEGSKA (reference sequence). The CDR3 length is 10 residues. V was pared by 0 bases and J by 7 bases, with 4 bases between. DNA of the CDR3: TGCAGTGCTAGAGATCGAGAGCAGTACTTC. It encodes CSARDREQYF.

The V and J genes are TRBV20-1 and TRBJ2-1; maybe TRBD2 (6 bases). Per the germline V gene, CDR1 is DFQATT and CDR2 is SNEGSKA (reference sequence). Trimming took 6 bases from V and 5 from J, leaving 14 bases between them. The CDR3 is made up of 13 amino acids. The CDR3 region has the DNA TGCAGTGCGTATAGCGGCCCTAACAATGAGCAGTTCTTC. Protein product: CSAYSGPNNEQFF.

The chain links TRBV20-1 to TRBJ2-5; possibly TRBD1 for D (6 bases). V lost 3 bases and J 0 bases, leaving 11 bases between the germline ends. The CDR3 consists of 14 residues. Germline-derived CDR1 and CDR2 are DFQATT and SNEGSKA (reference sequence). The chain's CDR3 is CSASEGVYQETQYF. CDR3 DNA: TGCAGTGCTAGTGAGGGGGTGTACCAAGAGACCCAGTACTTC.

This clonotype was found many times. The rearrangement uses TRBV5-6 and TRBJ2-7; D is uncertain. This CDR3 has 16 amino acids. V lost 5 bases to trimming and J lost 0 bases, with 18 bases between them. Per the germline V gene, CDR1 is SGHDT and CDR2 is YYEEEE. The CDR3 DNA is TGTGCCAGCAGTTTACAACCCATTCTCTACTCCTACGAGCAGTACTTC. It specifies CASSLQPILYSYEQYF.

This chain uses TRBV2 with TRBJ2-5; maybe TRBD2 (7 bases). Per germline, CDR1 SNHLY and CDR2 FYNNEI. This CDR3 spans 15 amino acids. Trimming left V 7 bases short and J 5 bases short, with 20 bases between. CDR3 sequence (DNA): TGTGCCAGCATTCTCGGCGGGGGCCTAACCGAGACCCAGTACTTC. It codes for CASILGGGLTETQYF.

This clonotype was counted a few times. The genes are TRBV5-1 and TRBJ2-5; 7 positions agree with TRBD1. Germline CDR1 is SGHRS and CDR2 is YFSETQ. Germline trimming cut 5 bases from V and 9 bases from J; bases unmatched to any gene: 13. CDR3 length equals 14 residues. The DNA of the CDR3 is TGCGCCAGCAGACGGGACAGTGGGATTATGTCCCAGTACTTC. Protein product: CASRRDSGIMSQYF.

In this sample, this clonotype turned up a few times. This sequence joins TRBV29-1 and TRBJ1-1; no reliable D call. The CDR3 extends over 12 amino acids. Germline values: CDR1 SQVTM, CDR2 ANQGSEA. V was trimmed by 5 bases and J by 4 bases, leaving 11 bases between them. The CDR3 spells CSVLSSGTEAFF. Here the CDR3 DNA reads TGCAGCGTTCTATCGAGCGGCACTGAAGCTTTCTTT. The complete variable domain, with remaining parts taken from reference TRBV29-1 and TRBJ1-1, reads SAVISQKPSRDICQRGTSLTIQCQVDSQVTMMFWYRQQPGQSLTLIATANQGSEATYESGFVIDKFPISRPNLTFSTLTVSNMSPEDSSIYLCSVLSSGTEAFFGQGTRLTVV.

This clonotype has a count of ten or more. V is TRBV7-2 and J is TRBJ2-3, with 13 bases aligning to TRBD2. The germline V gene has CDR1 SGHTA and CDR2 FQGNSA. Unmatched junction bases numbered 7, after V lost 4 bases and J lost 6 bases. The CDR3 covers 16 residues. As DNA, the CDR3 is TGTGCCAGCAGCTCCCGACTAGCGGGAGGTATGGATACGCAGTATTTT. It translates to CASSSRLAGGMDTQYF.